One and the same sample provided the 29 T cell receptor beta chains below, sequenced in a study of blood T cells in healthy people across ages. With a J-beta primer mix and a sample-barcoded 5' primer, a second PCR ran 7 to 11 cycles. Using its own MiXCR run on the 5' RACE reads, TCRdb lists one record per CDR3 protein. The table includes roughly 550,000 distinct CDR3 sequences, around 24% detected once. These data are also associated with another study on T cells of mothers and their children.

The sequenced material came from blood. The receptors come from a boy between 10 and 17 years old in good health.

This clonotype was counted a few times. The J gene is TRBJ2-5, the V gene TRBV6-2 or TRBV6-3; perhaps TRBD2 as D (6 bases). The J call could be wrong; TRBJ2-1 is a better fit for the DNA end. The CDR3 extends over 13 amino acids. Germline V CDR1 and CDR2: MNHEY, SVGEGT. The CDR3 nucleotides read TGTGCCAGCTGTCAGCGGAGGGCCAATGAGCAGTTCTTC. Its protein is CASCQRRANEQFF.

The rearrangement links TRBV6-5 to TRBJ2-7; maybe TRBD1 (6 bases). Germline V CDR1 and CDR2: MNHEY, SVGAGI. Trimming left V 2 bases short and J 0 bases short, with 11 bases between. The length of the CDR3 is 15 residues. The CDR3 DNA reads TGTGCCAGCAGTTACGATACAGGGAGCTCCTACGAGCAGTACTTC. This codes for CASSYDTGSSYEQYF.

The chain combines TRBV4-3 with TRBJ2-3; D unclear. The germline V gene has CDR1 LGHNA and CDR2 YSLEER. V was trimmed by 0 bases and J by 4 bases, leaving 5 bases between them. The CDR3 spans 13 residues. CDR3 amino acids: CASSQDSADTQYF. The CDR3, as DNA: TGCGCCAGCAGCCAAGATTCCGCAGATACGCAGTATTTT.

This clonotype was counted between two and nine times. V gene TRBV21-1 combines with J gene TRBJ2-5; whether TRBD2, the table's D call, matches the DNA was not checked. TRBV21-1 corresponds to a pseudogene. The CDR3 has 18 amino acids. DNA of the CDR3: TGTGCCAGCAGCACCGGGACTAGCGCACTCAACGGGGGAGAGACCCAGTACTTC. Translation: CASSTGTSALNGGETQYF.

There are a few counts of this clonotype. V usage is TRBV6-5 and J usage is TRBJ2-3, with D perhaps TRBD2 (6 bases). Germline V lookup: CDR1 MNHEY, CDR2 SVGAGI. CDR3 size: 14 residues. V gave up 7 bases and J gave up 2 bases, with 13 bases separating them. The CDR3 here is CASKARRDTDTQYF. The CDR3 nucleotides are TGTGCCAGCAAGGCTAGGAGGGACACAGATACGCAGTATTTT.

The table lists this clonotype with a few counts. The chain links TRBV19 to TRBJ2-7; TRBD2 might be the D (6 bases). Germline CDR1 and CDR2: LNHDA and SQIVND (reference sequence). V shed 2 bases and J shed 2 bases, with 10 bases lying between them. This CDR3 contains 14 residues. The CDR3 sequence is CASSIRDWAYEQYF. As DNA, the CDR3 is TGTGCCAGTAGTATACGGGACTGGGCCTACGAGCAGTACTTC.

Notes on this clonotype: This CDR3 is missing its conserved last phenylalanine or tryptophan, likely due to a read error. The rearrangement joins TRBV13 to TRBJ2-1; D remains ambiguous. Germline values: CDR1 PRHDT, CDR2 FYEKMQ (reference sequence). The CDR3 runs 15 residues. The ends were cut back, 0 bases at V and 7 bases at J, with 13 bases in the middle. DNA of the CDR3: TGTGCCAGCAGCTTAGGTGGGATGGCGGAAAATGAGCAGTTCCTC. It translates to CASSLGGMAENEQFL.

The rearrangement joins TRBV4-1 to TRBJ2-3; 8 bases are shared with TRBD2. The CDR3 covers 16 residues. The trim removed 2 bases at V and 2 bases at J, leaving 6 bases unmatched. Germline lookup yields CDR1 MGHRA and CDR2 YSYEKL. The CDR3 nucleotides read TGCGCCAGCAGCCAATTGGCGGGGGGTATCACAGATACGCAGTATTTT. Its protein is CASSQLAGGITDTQYF.

This clonotype was seen ten or more times. This chain uses TRBV4-3 with TRBJ2-4; 11 nucleotides match TRBD2. The germline CDR1 and CDR2 sequences are LGHNA and YSLEER. V trimming: 3 bases; J trimming: 5 bases; junction bases outside the gene matches: 6. The CDR3 has 16 residues. CDR3 coding DNA: TGCGCCAGCAGCCACGATTTAGCGGGGGGGGAAAACATTCAGTACTTC. Its protein is CASSHDLAGGENIQYF.

V gene TRBV4-1 combines with J gene TRBJ1-4; D unresolved. The CDR3 has 16 amino acids. Trimming pared 2 bases from V and 5 bases from J, leaving 15 bases between. Germline CDR1 reads MGHRA; CDR2 reads YSYEKL. CDR3 sequence (DNA): TGCGCCAGCAGCCAACCCTCCCGGGAGGAGAATGAAAAACTGTTTTTT. It encodes CASSQPSREENEKLFF.

The chain combines TRBV3-1 with TRBJ1-2, with a weak D call TRBD1 (6 bases). Deletions cut 8 bases from V and 6 bases from J, with 16 bases between. Germline CDR1 and CDR2: LGHDT and YNNKEL (reference sequence). The CDR3 consists of 13 residues. The CDR3 region has the DNA TGTGCCAGCCGGGACACCCTATGGGATGGCTACACCTTC. Encoded protein: CASRDTLWDGYTF.

This clonotype was counted a few times. V gene TRBV7-6 combines with J gene TRBJ2-5, with D possibly TRBD2 on 6 matching bases. Between the trimmed V and J ends, which lost 0 bases and 2 bases, there was a span of 16 bases. The CDR3 is 17 amino acids. Germline V lookup: CDR1 SGHVS, CDR2 FNYEAQ. CDR3 coding DNA: TGTGCCAGCAGCTTAGCGGGAGCGTTGGGGGGACAAGAGACCCAGTACTTC. The encoded protein is CASSLAGALGGQETQYF.

This rearrangement joins TRBV18 to TRBJ2-7; 9 bases agree with TRBD1. The ends lost 3 bases at V and 6 bases at J; junction bases unmatched: 6. Germline V gene data show CDR1 as KGHSH and CDR2 as LQKENI. This CDR3 comprises 14 residues. The CDR3 sequence is CASSPGTGQVEQYF. The DNA of the CDR3 is TGTGCCAGCTCACCTGGGACAGGGCAGGTCGAGCAGTACTTC. The complete variable domain, with remaining parts taken from reference TRBV18 and TRBJ2-7, reads NAGVMQNPRHLVRRRGQEARLRCSPMKGHSHVYWYRQLPEEGLKFMVYLQKENIIDESGMPKERFSAEFPKEGPSILRIQQVVRGDSAAYFCASSPGTGQVEQYFGPGTRLTVT.

This rearrangement joins TRBV3-1 to TRBJ2-5; 8 bases are a match to TRBD2. The J call may be incorrect, as the DNA end agrees better with TRBJ2-1. CDR1 LGHDT and CDR2 YNNKEL come from the germline V gene (reference sequence). This CDR3 has 16 residues. This CDR3 is CASSQELISGKLWQFF. CDR3 in DNA: TGTGCCAGCAGCCAAGAGCTAATTAGCGGGAAGTTGTGGCAGTTCTTC.

V and J are TRBV7-2 and TRBJ2-7; the match to TRBD2 covers 9 bases. The CDR3 is 16 residues long. Losses at the gene ends were 5 bases for V and 3 bases for J; bases not matched to a gene: 11. The V gene's germline CDR1 is SGHTA and CDR2 FQGNSA. The CDR3 loop is CASSPQGGRVDYEQYF. The CDR3 nucleotides read TGTGCCAGCAGCCCCCAGGGCGGGAGGGTGGACTACGAGCAGTACTTC.

The chain couples TRBV5-1 to TRBJ1-2, with a tentative D call TRBD1 (5 bases). V shed 5 bases and J shed 3 bases, with 11 bases lying between them. The CDR3 covers 13 residues. Germline V gene lookup returns CDR1 SGHRS and CDR2 YFSETQ. CDR3 in amino acids: CASRSGQHYGYTF. The CDR3 DNA follows: TGCGCCAGCAGGTCTGGACAACACTATGGCTACACCTTC.

This clonotype was seen a handful of times. J is TRBJ2-1 and V is TRBV24-1; 8 positions agree with TRBD1. V shed 9 bases and J 4 bases; nucleotides not matched to a gene: 4. Per germline, CDR1 KGHDR and CDR2 SFDVKD. The CDR3 extends over 13 amino acids. CDR3 coding DNA: TGTGCCACCGACAGGGGCGATTACAATGAGCAGTTCTTC. Protein: CATDRGDYNEQFF.

The genes are TRBV7-2 and TRBJ2-3; the match to TRBD1 covers 8 bases. CDR1 is SGHTA, CDR2 FQGNSA, per germline. The CDR3 length is 19 residues. V lost 4 bases and J lost 0; bases outside the gene matches: 15. Written as DNA, the CDR3 is TGTGCCAGCAGCTCAGTAGCAGGGGGCTCTCCCTATAGCACAGATACGCAGTATTTT. Translation gives CASSSVAGGSPYSTDTQYF.

This clonotype has a count of ten or more. The CDR3 protein is CASSSRTSRNNEKLFF. CDR3 coding DNA: TGTGCCAGCAGTTCGCGGACCTCCCGAAATAATGAAAAACTGTTTTTT. The chain has TRBV12-3 or TRBV12-4 and TRBJ1-4, with no clear D. With 4 bases removed from V and 4 bases from J, the gap between germline ends came to 16 bases. The CDR3 has 16 amino acids.

V usage is TRBV9 and J usage is TRBJ2-2; D unclear. Germline CDR1 and CDR2: SGDLS and YYNGEE. V lost 0 bases, J lost 0 bases, and 15 bases lay in between. The CDR3 extends over 18 amino acids. CDR3 in DNA: TGTGCCAGCAGCGTAGGCCTATGGGGTCCTACGAACACCGGGGAGCTGTTTTTT. Translation: CASSVGLWGPTNTGELFF. The complete variable domain, with remaining parts taken from reference TRBV9 and TRBJ2-2, reads DSGVTQTPKHLITATGQRVTLRCSPRSGDLSVYWYQQSLDQGLQFLIQYYNGEERAKGNILERFSAQQFPDLHSELNLSSLELGDSALYFCASSVGLWGPTNTGELFFGEGSRLTVL.

This rearrangement joins TRBV20-1 to TRBJ1-2, with TRBD1 matching over 7 bases. Germline V CDR1 and CDR2: DFQATT, SNEGSKA (reference sequence). The CDR3 length is 17 residues. Trimming took 1 base from V and 2 from J; bases not matched to a gene: 13. CDR3 bases: TGCAGTGCTAGAGCCCCCGAAACAGGGGACAAAAACTATGGCTACACCTTC. Translated: CSARAPETGDKNYGYTF.

This clonotype was detected many times. The chain uses TRBV15 and TRBJ2-7; the D is unclear. V was trimmed by 0 bases and J by 0 bases, leaving 9 bases between them. The CDR3 consists of 15 residues. The germline V gene has CDR1 LNHNV and CDR2 YYDKDF (reference sequence). CDR3 residues: CATSRDWSTSYEQYF. The CDR3 bases are TGTGCCACCAGCAGAGATTGGTCCACCTCCTACGAGCAGTACTTC.

This clonotype was seen once. This chain uses TRBV27 with TRBJ2-1; TRBD2 aligns across 8 bases. Per germline, CDR1 MNHEY and CDR2 SMNVEV (reference sequence). The junction had 9 bases not matched to a gene; V was cut back by 5 bases and J by 0 bases. This CDR3 has 17 amino acids. The CDR3 DNA sequence: TGTGCCAGCAGTCCAGGACTAGCACTGAGCTCCTACAATGAGCAGTTCTTC. Translating it yields CASSPGLALSSYNEQFF.

This clonotype showed up just a few times. The J gene is TRBJ1-2, the V gene TRBV7-2, with D unresolved. Germline V gene lookup returns CDR1 SGHTA and CDR2 FQGNSA. The CDR3 contains 14 residues. The germline V and J ends were trimmed by 1 base and 10 bases, with 16 bases remaining between them. CDR3 coding DNA: TGTGCCAGCAGCTTAGAGTCGGGCCCCACCCACTACACCTTC. Its translation: CASSLESGPTHYTF.

The chain is built from TRBV27 and TRBJ2-7, with 9 nucleotides matching TRBD1. Germline trimming cut 4 bases from V and 0 bases from J; bases unmatched to any gene: 1. Per germline, CDR1 MNHEY and CDR2 SMNVEV (reference sequence). CDR3 length equals 14 residues. The CDR3 bases are TGTGCCAGCAGTTGGACAGGGGCCTCCTACGAGCAGTACTTC. Protein: CASSWTGASYEQYF.

The gene calls are TRBV7-3 and TRBJ2-2; D unresolved. CDR3 size: 12 residues. Deletions cut 4 bases from V and 6 bases from J, with 6 bases between. CDR1 and CDR2 (germline): SGHTA, FQGTGA. The CDR3 here is CASSSGAGELFF. CDR3 DNA sequence: TGTGCCAGCAGCTCTGGTGCCGGGGAGCTGTTTTTT. Filled out from reference TRBV7-3 and TRBJ2-2, the complete variable domain reads GAGVSQTPSNKVTEKGKYVELRCDPISGHTALYWYRQSLGQGPEFLIYFQGTGAADDSGLPNDRFFAVRPEGSVSTLKIQRTERGDSAVYLCASSSGAGELFFGEGSRLTVL.

The chain is built from TRBV19 and TRBJ2-7, with TRBD2 matching over 7 bases. CDR1 LNHDA and CDR2 SQIVND come from the germline V gene (reference sequence). Trimming at V came to 8 bases and at J to 2 bases, leaving 6 bases not matched to a gene. CDR3 size: 13 residues. CDR3 sequence (DNA): TGTGCCAGTGGGGAGGGCGGGACCTACGAGCAGTACTTC. This codes for CASGEGGTYEQYF.

This clonotype was detected ten times or more. J is TRBJ2-6 and V is TRBV6-5; TRBD2 agrees at 9 bases. The CDR3 sequence is 17 residues long. V was clipped by 6 bases and J by 3 bases; unmatched bases: 9. The germline CDR1 and CDR2 sequences are MNHEY and SVGAGI. The CDR3 coding sequence is TGTGCCAGCAGAGCTAGCGGGACGATGGGTGGGGCCAACGTCCTGACTTTC. It translates to CASRASGTMGGANVLTF.

V is TRBV11-2 and J is TRBJ1-4; TRBD1 agrees at 11 bases. Unmatched junction bases numbered 8, after V lost 6 bases and J lost 8 bases. The length of the CDR3 is 15 residues. From germline, CDR1 is SGHAT and CDR2 FQNNGV. The CDR3 loop is CASREGQGAREKLFF. The CDR3 DNA reads TGTGCCAGCAGAGAAGGACAGGGGGCGCGGGAAAAACTGTTTTTT.